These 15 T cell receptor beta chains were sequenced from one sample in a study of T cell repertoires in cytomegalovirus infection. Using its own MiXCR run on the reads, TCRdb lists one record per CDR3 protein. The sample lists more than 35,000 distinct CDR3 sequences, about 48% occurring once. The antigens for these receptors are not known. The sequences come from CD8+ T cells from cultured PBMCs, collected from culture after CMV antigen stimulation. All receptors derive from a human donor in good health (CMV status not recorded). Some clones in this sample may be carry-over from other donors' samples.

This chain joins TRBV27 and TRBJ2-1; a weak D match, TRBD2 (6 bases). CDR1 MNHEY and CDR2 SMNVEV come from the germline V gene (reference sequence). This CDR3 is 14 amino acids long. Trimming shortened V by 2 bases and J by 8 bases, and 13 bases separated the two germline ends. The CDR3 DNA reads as TGTGCCAGCAGTTTAGCGGGACTCCCTCATGAGCAGTTCTTC. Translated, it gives CASSLAGLPHEQFF.

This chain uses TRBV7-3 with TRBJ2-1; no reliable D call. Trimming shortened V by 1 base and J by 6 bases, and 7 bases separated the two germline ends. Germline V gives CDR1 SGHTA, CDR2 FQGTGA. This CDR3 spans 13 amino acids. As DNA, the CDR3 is TGTGCCAGCAGCTTAAACAGCCTCAATGAGCAGTTCTTC. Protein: CASSLNSLNEQFF. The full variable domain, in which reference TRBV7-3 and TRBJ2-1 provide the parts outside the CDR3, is GAGVSQTPSNKVTEKGKYVELRCDPISGHTALYWYRQSLGQGPEFLIYFQGTGAADDSGLPNDRFFAVRPEGSVSTLKIQRTERGDSAVYLCASSLNSLNEQFFGPGTRLTVL.

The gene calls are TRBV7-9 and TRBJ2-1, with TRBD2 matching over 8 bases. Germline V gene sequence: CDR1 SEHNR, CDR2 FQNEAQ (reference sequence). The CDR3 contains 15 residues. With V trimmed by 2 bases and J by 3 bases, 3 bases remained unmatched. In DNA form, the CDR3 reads TGTGCCAGCAGCTTACCTAGCGGGCGCTACAATGAGCAGTTCTTC. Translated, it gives CASSLPSGRYNEQFF. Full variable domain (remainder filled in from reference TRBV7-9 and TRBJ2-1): DTGVSQNPRHKITKRGQNVTFRCDPISEHNRLYWYRQTLGQGPEFLTYFQNEAQLEKSRLLSDRFSAERPKGSFSTLEIQRTEQGDSAMYLCASSLPSGRYNEQFFGPGTRLTVL.

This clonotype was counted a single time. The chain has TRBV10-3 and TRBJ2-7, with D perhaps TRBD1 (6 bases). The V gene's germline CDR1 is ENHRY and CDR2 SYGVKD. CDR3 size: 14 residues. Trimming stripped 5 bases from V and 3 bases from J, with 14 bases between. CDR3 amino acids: CAISRTELNYEQYF. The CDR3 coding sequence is TGTGCCATCAGTAGGACAGAACTGAACTACGAGCAGTACTTC.

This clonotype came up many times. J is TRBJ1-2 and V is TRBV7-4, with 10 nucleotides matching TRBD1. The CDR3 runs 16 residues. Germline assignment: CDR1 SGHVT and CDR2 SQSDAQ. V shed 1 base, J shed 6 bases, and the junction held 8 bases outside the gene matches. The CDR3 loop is CASSLVGQGEVDGYTF. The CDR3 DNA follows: TGTGCCAGCAGCTTAGTAGGACAGGGGGAAGTCGATGGCTACACCTTC.

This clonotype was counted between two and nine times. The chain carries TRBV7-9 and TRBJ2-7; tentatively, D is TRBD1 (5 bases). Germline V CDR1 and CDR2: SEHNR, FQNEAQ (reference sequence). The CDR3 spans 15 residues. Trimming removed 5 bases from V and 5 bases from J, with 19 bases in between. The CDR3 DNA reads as TGTGCCAGCAGCCGACGCACGGGCAGGGTCCACGAGCAGTACTTC. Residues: CASSRRTGRVHEQYF.

CDR3 loop: CASCCGTSGNEQFF. In nucleotides, the CDR3 is TGTGCCAGCTGTTGCGGGACTAGCGGGAATGAGCAGTTCTTC. The chain joins TRBV2 to TRBJ2-1; 12 bases are shared with TRBD2. This CDR3 has 14 residues. After removal of 8 bases from V and 7 bases from J, the junction contained 6 bases not matched to a gene. Germline assignment: CDR1 SNHLY and CDR2 FYNNEI.

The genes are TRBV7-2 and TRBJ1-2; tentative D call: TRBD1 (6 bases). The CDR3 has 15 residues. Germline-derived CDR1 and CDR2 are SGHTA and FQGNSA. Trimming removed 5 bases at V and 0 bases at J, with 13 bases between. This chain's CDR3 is CASSPDRLANYGYTF. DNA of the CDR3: TGTGCCAGCAGCCCAGACAGGCTAGCTAACTATGGCTACACCTTC.

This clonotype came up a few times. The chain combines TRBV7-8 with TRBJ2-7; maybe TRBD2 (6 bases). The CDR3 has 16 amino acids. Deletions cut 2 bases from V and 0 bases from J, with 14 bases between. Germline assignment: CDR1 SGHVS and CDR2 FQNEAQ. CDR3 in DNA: TGTGCCAGCAGCTTACTTCACCTGGGGGGCTCCTACGAGCAGTACTTC. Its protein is CASSLLHLGGSYEQYF.

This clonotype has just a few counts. This chain's CDR3 is CASTKENQPQHF. CDR3 nucleotide sequence: TGTGCCAGCACAAAGGAAAATCAGCCCCAGCATTTT. The J gene is TRBJ1-5, the V gene TRBV7-4; D remains unclear. Between the trimmed V and J ends, which lost 7 bases and 4 bases, there was a span of 8 bases. The CDR3 runs to 12 residues. Germline-derived CDR1 and CDR2 are SGHVT and SQSDAQ.

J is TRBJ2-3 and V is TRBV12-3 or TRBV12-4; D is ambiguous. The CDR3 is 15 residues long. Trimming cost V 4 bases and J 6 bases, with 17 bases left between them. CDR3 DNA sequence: TGTGCCAGCAGTTCTCACCGCGAGTTTGGGGATACGCAGTATTTT. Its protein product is CASSSHREFGDTQYF.

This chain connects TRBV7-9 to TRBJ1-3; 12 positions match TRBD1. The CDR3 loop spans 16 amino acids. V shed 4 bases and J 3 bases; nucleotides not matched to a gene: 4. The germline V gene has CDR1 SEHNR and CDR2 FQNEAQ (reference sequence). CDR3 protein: CASSSGQGADGNTIYF. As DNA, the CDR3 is TGTGCCAGCAGCTCGGGACAGGGGGCGGATGGAAACACCATATATTTT.

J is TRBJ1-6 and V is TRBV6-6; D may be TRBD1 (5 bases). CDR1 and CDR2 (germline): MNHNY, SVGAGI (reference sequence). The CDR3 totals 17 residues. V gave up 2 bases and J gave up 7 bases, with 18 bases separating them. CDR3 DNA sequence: TGTGCCAGCAGTTACGAGACAGTAGGAGATTTGAATTCACCCCTCCACTTT. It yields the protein CASSYETVGDLNSPLHF.

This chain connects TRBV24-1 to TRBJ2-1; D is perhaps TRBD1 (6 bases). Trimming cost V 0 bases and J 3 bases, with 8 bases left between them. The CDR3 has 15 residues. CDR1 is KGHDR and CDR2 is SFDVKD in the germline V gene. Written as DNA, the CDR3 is TGTGCCACCAGTGATTTGGGGGACAACTACAATGAGCAGTTCTTC. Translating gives CATSDLGDNYNEQFF.

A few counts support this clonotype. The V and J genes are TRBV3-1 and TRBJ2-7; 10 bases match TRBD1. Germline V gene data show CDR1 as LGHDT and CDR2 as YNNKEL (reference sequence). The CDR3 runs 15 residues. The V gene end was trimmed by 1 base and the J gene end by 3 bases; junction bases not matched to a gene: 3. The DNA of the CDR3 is TGTGCCAGCAGCCAAGGGGGACAGGGGCTCTACGAGCAGTACTTC. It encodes CASSQGGQGLYEQYF.